This T cell receptor (beta chain) was recorded in a study of radiotherapy plus CTLA-4 blockade in lung cancer. As for the study in general: Disease control reached over 30%, with objective responses in 15% to 20%. Findings and limits, study-wide: In blood, TCR clones derived from the tumor expanded after radiotherapy plus ipilimumab.

The CDR3 sequence is 17 residues long. The germline V gene encodes CDR1 LGHNA and CDR2 YNFKEQ. The J segment lost 9 bases and the V segment lost 1 base, leaving 10 bases of the junction unmatched. Points on this clone: What it recognizes is unknown.

Produced via immunoSEQ multiplex PCR; TCRdb's table is partial and in-frame only. The sample has over 80,000 clones, 83% seen once. This sequence originates from a human donor with non-small cell lung cancer who had stable disease on radiotherapy plus ipilimumab. The chain carries TRBV4-2 and TRBJ1-6; TRBD1 matches 9 bases. Source: peripheral blood, taken from a patient treated with radiotherapy plus ipilimumab. This chain's CDR3 is CASSQVAIQGARSPLHF. CDR3 DNA sequence: TGTGCCAGCAGCCAAGTCGCCATACAGGGGGCGCGTTCACCCCTCCACTTT.